The entry that follows covers one T cell receptor beta chain sequence. Method: immunoSEQ multiplex PCR; TCRdb's copy keeps in-frame clones and lacks some. The table lists fewer than 40,000 clones, roughly 80% of them singletons. This record comes from a study of OX40 agonist ivuxolimab in advanced cancers. About the study: Cancers in dose escalation were hepatocellular, melanoma, renal cell and head and neck. Those enrolled were about 82% male, with a mean age of about 66 years and ages from 23 to 79. Anti-PD-1, anti-PD-L1 or anti-CTLA-4 therapy given earlier was allowed, and approximately 40% had some.

The TCR comes from an adult with an advanced solid tumor such as melanoma, head and neck, liver or kidney cancer. Sequenced here: CD4+ or CD8+ T cells sorted from blood, sampled in a trial of the OX40 agonist ivuxolimab.

The CDR3 spells CASSSARLAGYQETQYF. Here the CDR3 DNA reads TGTGCCAGCAGCTCCGCTAGACTAGCGGGATACCAAGAGACCCAGTACTTC. The chain employs TRBV7-8 and TRBJ2-5; TRBD2 matches at 11 bases. CDR1 is SGHVS and CDR2 is FQNEAQ in the germline V gene. The V and J ends lost 4 bases and 0 bases, in that order; junction bases with no gene match: 7. The CDR3 length is 17 residues.